The clone carrying this TCR beta chain appeared once. What it recognizes is unknown. This clone may be a read error of a much larger clone one base away. Per germline, CDR1 ENHRY and CDR2 SYGVKD. The CDR3 is 14 residues long. V lost 5 bases to trimming and J lost 3 bases, with 11 bases between them. This entry is derived from a study of CD8 T cells in ankylosing spondylitis. The study, taken as a whole, reports: Made up of about eight highly homologous variants, a TCR beta motif appeared characteristic of ankylosing spondylitis blood. It was reported that disease-linked clones were significantly enriched in matched ankylosing spondylitis synovial fluid.

Scientists made TCR beta libraries using quantitative 5'-RACE with molecular barcodes. TCRdb passed the 5' RACE reads through MiXCR, listing each CDR3 protein once. Here the sample spans under 250,000 distinct CDR3 sequences, over 9.5% being singletons. J is TRBJ2-1 and V is TRBV10-3; D unclear. The source is a male donor with ankylosing spondylitis or in good health (not recorded which). The sequenced material came from blood, either unsorted or a sorted T cell fraction (not recorded which). The CDR3 protein is CAISRGTHYNEQFF. Here the CDR3 DNA reads TGTGCCATCAGTAGAGGAACTCACTACAATGAGCAGTTCTTC.